These 10 T cell receptor beta chains originate from one sample sequenced in a study of cytomegalovirus exposure and HLA in healthy donors. Amplification used 60 Vbeta primers and 13 Jbeta primers. Produced via immunoSEQ multiplex PCR; TCRdb's table is partial and in-frame only. The data contain 98,000 or so clones, roughly 80% of them singletons. Sequenced material: PBMCs. The receptors originated from a man in his fifties or sixties in good health and CMV-seropositive.

V usage is TRBV4-3 and J usage is TRBJ2-4; D possibly corresponds to TRBD2 (5 bases). Trimming took 0 bases from V and 8 from J, leaving 11 bases between them. The CDR3 is made up of 14 amino acids. The germline V gene has CDR1 LGHNA and CDR2 YSLEER. The CDR3 region is CASSQDLVGDIQYF. DNA for the CDR3: TGCGCCAGCAGCCAAGATCTAGTCGGGGACATTCAGTACTTC.

This chain links TRBV9 with TRBJ1-4, with unresolved D. The V end lost 0 bases, the J end lost 8 bases, and 14 bases lay between the germline ends. The CDR3 is 15 amino acids. CDR1 and CDR2 (germline): SGDLS, YYNGEE. CDR3 sequence reads: CASSVDQVRGEKLFF. DNA for the CDR3: TGTGCCAGCAGCGTAGACCAGGTCCGCGGGGAAAAACTGTTTTTT.

This clone came up a few times. V gene TRBV7-9 combines with J gene TRBJ1-1; 8 nucleotides match TRBD1. Germline trimming cut 5 bases from V and 4 bases from J; bases unmatched to any gene: 9. The CDR3 covers 15 residues. The germline V gene has CDR1 SEHNR and CDR2 FQNEAQ (reference sequence). The CDR3 DNA reads TGTGCCAGCAGCGGATCAGGGGGCTTGGGCACTGAAGCTTTCTTT. Amino acid sequence: CASSGSGGLGTEAFF. Looking up the rest from reference TRBV7-9 and TRBJ1-1 gives the full variable domain: DTGVSQNPRHKITKRGQNVTFRCDPISEHNRLYWYRQTLGQGPEFLTYFQNEAQLEKSRLLSDRFSAERPKGSFSTLEIQRTEQGDSAMYLCASSGSGGLGTEAFFGQGTRLTVV.

This clone was found many times. The gene calls are TRBV6-7 and TRBJ1-1; D not certain. TRBV6-7 is an open reading frame whose function is uncertain. This CDR3 is 13 amino acids long. V lost 5 bases and J 1 base, leaving 8 bases between the germline ends. For the CDR3, the DNA is TGTGCCAGCAGTACTAGTCCGAACACTGAAGCTTTCTTT. Translation: CASSTSPNTEAFF.

The chain combines TRBV5-1 with TRBJ1-6, with TRBD1 as a possible D gene (6 bases). Germline V gives CDR1 SGHRS, CDR2 YFSETQ. The CDR3 consists of 16 residues. V was pared by 4 bases and J by 9 bases, with 20 bases between. The CDR3 region is CASSRSGGGRSSPLHF. CDR3 nucleotides: TGCGCCAGCAGCCGTTCGGGGGGCGGCCGGTCTTCACCCCTCCACTTT.

The rearrangement joins TRBV20-1 to TRBJ2-1; D is undetermined. V dropped 4 bases and J dropped 8 bases, with 9 bases sitting between them. This CDR3 comprises 11 residues. Germline V CDR1 and CDR2: DFQATT, SNEGSKA (reference sequence). DNA of the CDR3: TGCAGTGCTACCCGCGCGGATGAGCAGTTCTTC. Translating gives CSATRADEQFF.

V and J are TRBV29-1 and TRBJ2-7, with D unclear. The CDR3 is made up of 11 amino acids. V was cut by 4 bases and J by 9 bases, with 13 bases left in between. Per the germline V gene, CDR1 is SQVTM and CDR2 is ANQGSEA. The CDR3 nucleotides read TGCAGCGTTGGGGTTACGACGGGGCAGTACTTC. It is translated as CSVGVTTGQYF.

This sequence joins TRBV5-1 and TRBJ1-5; D gene ambiguous. In germline, CDR1 is SGHRS, CDR2 YFSETQ. Trimming cost V 3 bases and J 1 base, with 5 bases left between them. The CDR3 is made up of 13 amino acids. The CDR3 DNA reads TGCGCCAGCAGCTCCGGGAGCAATCAGCCCCAGCATTTT. This translates into CASSSGSNQPQHF.

The gene calls are TRBV30 and TRBJ1-1; 8 nucleotides agree with TRBD1. Trimming took 8 bases from V and 8 from J; bases not matched to a gene: 13. The CDR3 covers 13 residues. Germline V gene lookup returns CDR1 GTSNPN and CDR2 SVGIG (reference sequence). The CDR3 protein is CARGRQGAEEAFF. As DNA, the CDR3 is TGTGCCCGAGGAAGGCAGGGGGCAGAGGAAGCTTTCTTT.

The chain carries TRBV18 and TRBJ2-7; possible D gene TRBD1, 5 bases. The CDR3 is made up of 15 amino acids. The germline V gene has CDR1 KGHSH and CDR2 LQKENI. V lost 2 bases and J 7 bases, leaving 18 bases between the germline ends. Written as DNA, the CDR3 is TGTGCCAGCTCACCAGGGGCGGCCAAGGCAGGGGAGCAGTACTTC. Its protein product is CASSPGAAKAGEQYF.